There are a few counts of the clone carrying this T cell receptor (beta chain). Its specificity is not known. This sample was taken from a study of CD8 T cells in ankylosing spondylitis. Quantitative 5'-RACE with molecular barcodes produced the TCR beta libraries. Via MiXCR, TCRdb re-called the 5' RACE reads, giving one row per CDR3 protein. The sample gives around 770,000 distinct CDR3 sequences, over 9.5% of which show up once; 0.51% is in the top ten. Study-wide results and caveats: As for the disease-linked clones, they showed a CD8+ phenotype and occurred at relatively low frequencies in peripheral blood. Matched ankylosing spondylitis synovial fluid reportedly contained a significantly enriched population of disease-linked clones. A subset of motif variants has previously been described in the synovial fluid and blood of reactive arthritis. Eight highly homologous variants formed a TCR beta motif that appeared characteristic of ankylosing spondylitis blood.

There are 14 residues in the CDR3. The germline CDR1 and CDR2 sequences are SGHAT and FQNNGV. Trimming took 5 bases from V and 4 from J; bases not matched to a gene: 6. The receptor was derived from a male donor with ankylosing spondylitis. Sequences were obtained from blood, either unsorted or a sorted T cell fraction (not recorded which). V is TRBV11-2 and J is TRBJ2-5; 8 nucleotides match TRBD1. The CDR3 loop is CASSRNGQGETQYF. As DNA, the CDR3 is TGTGCCAGCAGCCGTAATGGACAGGGAGAGACCCAGTACTTC.